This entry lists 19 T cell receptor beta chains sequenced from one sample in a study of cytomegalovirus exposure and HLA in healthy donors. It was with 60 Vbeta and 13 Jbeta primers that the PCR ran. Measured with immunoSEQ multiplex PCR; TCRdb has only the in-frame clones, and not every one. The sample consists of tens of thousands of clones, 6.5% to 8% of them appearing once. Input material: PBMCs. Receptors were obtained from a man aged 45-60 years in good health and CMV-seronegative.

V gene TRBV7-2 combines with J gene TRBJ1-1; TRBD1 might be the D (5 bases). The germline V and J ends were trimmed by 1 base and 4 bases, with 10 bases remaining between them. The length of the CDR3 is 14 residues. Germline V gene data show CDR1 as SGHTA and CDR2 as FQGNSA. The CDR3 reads CASSLGRGSTEAFF. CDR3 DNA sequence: TGTGCCAGCAGCTTAGGTCGGGGGAGCACTGAAGCTTTCTTT.

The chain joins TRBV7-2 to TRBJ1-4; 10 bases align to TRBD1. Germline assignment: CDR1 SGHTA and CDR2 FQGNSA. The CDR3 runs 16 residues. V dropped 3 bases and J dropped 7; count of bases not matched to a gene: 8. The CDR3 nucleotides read TGTGCCAGCAGCTTCACCGGGACAGGGGAACGTGAAAAACTGTTTTTT. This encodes CASSFTGTGEREKLFF. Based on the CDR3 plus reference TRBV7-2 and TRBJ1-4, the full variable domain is GAGVSQSPSNKVTEKGKDVELRCDPISGHTALYWYRQSLGQGLEFLIYFQGNSAPDKSGLPSDRFSAERTGGSVSTLTIQRTQQEDSAVYLCASSFTGTGEREKLFFGSGTQLSVL.

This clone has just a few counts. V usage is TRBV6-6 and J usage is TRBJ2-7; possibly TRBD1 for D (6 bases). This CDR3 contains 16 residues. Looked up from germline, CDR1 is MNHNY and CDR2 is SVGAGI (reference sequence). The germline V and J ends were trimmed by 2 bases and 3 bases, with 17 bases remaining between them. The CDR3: CASSYPRRRGYYEQYF. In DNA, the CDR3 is TGTGCCAGCAGTTACCCCCGGCGTAGGGGGTACTACGAGCAGTACTTC.

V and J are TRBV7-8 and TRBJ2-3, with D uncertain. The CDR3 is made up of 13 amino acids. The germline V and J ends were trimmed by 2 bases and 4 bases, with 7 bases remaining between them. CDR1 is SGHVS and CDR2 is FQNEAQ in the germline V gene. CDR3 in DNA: TGTGCCAGCAGCTTAATCTCGGCAGATACGCAGTATTTT. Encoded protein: CASSLISADTQYF.

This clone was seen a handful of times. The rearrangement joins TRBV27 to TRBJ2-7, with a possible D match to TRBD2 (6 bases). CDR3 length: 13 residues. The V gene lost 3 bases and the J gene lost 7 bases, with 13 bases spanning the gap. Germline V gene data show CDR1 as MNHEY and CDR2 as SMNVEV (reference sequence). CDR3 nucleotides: TGTGCCAGCAGTTTTAAAAGCGGGCTAGAGCAGTACTTC. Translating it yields CASSFKSGLEQYF.

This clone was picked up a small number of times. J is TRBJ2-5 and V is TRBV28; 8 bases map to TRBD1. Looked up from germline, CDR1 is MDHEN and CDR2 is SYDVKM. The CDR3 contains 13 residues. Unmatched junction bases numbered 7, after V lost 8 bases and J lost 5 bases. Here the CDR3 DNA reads TGTGCCAGCCGCCCAGGGGGCTTGGAGACCCAGTACTTC. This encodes CASRPGGLETQYF.

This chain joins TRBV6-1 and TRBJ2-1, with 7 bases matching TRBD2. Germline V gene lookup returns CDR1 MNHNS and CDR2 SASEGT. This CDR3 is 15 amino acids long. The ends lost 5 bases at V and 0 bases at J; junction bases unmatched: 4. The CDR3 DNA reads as TGTGCCAGCAGTACCCGGACTAGCTCCTACAATGAGCAGTTCTTC. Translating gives CASSTRTSSYNEQFF.

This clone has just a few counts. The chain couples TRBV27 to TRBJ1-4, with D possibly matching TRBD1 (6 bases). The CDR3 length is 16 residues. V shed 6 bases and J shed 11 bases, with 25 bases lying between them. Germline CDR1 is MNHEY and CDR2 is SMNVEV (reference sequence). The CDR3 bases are TGTGCCAGCAGACCCCTGTCAGGAAGGGGGTTCGATAAACTGTTTTTT. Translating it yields CASRPLSGRGFDKLFF.

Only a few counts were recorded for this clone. The CDR3 region has the DNA TGTGCCAGCAGTTTCGCGGGGGGCTCCTACGAGCAGTACTTC. As protein: CASSFAGGSYEQYF. V is TRBV27 and J is TRBJ2-7, with TRBD2 matching 8 bases. The CDR3 extends over 14 amino acids. J was trimmed by 0 bases and V by 3 bases; bases with no gene match: 1. Looked up from germline, CDR1 is MNHEY and CDR2 is SMNVEV (reference sequence).

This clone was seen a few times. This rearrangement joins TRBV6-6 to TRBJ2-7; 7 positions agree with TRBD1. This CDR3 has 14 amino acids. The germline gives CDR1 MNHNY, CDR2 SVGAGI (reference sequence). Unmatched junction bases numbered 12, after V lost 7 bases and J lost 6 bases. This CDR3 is CASTYLRDSLEQYF. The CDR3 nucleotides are TGTGCCAGCACCTACCTCCGGGACAGCCTCGAGCAGTACTTC.

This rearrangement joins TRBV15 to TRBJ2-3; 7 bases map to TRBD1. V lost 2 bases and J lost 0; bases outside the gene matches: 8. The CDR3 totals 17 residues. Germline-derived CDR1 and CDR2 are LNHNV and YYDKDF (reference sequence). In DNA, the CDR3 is TGTGCCACCAGCAGATACCTCCGGGACAGCAGCACAGATACGCAGTATTTT. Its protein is CATSRYLRDSSTDTQYF.

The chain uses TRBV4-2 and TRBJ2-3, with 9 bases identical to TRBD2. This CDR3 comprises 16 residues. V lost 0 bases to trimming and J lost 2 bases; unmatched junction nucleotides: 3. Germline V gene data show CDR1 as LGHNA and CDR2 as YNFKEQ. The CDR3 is CASSQELAGATDTQYF. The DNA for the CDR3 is TGTGCCAGCAGCCAAGAACTAGCGGGCGCCACAGATACGCAGTATTTT.

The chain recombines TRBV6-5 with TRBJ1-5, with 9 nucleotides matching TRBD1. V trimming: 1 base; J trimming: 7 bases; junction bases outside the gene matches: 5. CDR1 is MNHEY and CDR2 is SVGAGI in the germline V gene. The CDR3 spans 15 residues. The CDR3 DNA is TGTGCCAGCAGTTACTTCACAGGGGGCGGACAGCCCCAGCATTTT. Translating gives CASSYFTGGGQPQHF.

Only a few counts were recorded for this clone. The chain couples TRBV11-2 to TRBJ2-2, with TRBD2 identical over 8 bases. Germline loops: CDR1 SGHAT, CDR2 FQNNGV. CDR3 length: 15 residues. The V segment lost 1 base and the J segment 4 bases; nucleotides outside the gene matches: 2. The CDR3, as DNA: TGTGCCAGCAGCTTAGTCCGGGAGGGCACCGGGGAGCTGTTTTTT. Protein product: CASSLVREGTGELFF.

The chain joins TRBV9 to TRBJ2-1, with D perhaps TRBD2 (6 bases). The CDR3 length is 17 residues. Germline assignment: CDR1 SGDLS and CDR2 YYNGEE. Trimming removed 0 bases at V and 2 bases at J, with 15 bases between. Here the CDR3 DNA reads TGTGCCAGCAGCGTAGAGGGGAGGACCGCCCCCTACAATGAGCAGTTCTTC. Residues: CASSVEGRTAPYNEQFF.

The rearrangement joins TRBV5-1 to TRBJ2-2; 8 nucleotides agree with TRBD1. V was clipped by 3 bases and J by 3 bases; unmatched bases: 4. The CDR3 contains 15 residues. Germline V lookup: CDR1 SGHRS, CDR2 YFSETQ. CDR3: CASSSTGAYTGELFF. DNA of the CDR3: TGCGCCAGCAGCTCGACAGGGGCTTACACCGGGGAGCTGTTTTTT. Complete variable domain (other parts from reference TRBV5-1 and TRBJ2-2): KAGVTQTPRYLIKTRGQQVTLSCSPISGHRSVSWYQQTPGQGLQFLFEYFSETQRNKGNFPGRFSGRQFSNSRSEMNVSTLELGDSALYLCASSSTGAYTGELFFGEGSRLTVL.

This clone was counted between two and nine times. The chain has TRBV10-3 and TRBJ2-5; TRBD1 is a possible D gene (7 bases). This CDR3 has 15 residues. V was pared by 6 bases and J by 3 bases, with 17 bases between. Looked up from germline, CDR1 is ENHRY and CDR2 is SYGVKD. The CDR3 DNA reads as TGTGCCATCAGAACCACAGGGGTAGCGGAAGAGACCCAGTACTTC. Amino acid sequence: CAIRTTGVAEETQYF.

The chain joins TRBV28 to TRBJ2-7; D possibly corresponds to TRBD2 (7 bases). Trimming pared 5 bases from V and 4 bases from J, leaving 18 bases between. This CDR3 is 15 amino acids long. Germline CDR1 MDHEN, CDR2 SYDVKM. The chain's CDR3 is CASSAQKGGWYEQYF. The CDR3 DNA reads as TGTGCCAGCAGTGCCCAAAAGGGGGGGTGGTACGAGCAGTACTTC.

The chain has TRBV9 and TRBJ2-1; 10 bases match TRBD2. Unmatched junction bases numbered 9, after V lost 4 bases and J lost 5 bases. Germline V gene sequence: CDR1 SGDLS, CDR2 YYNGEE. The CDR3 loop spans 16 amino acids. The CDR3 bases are TGTGCCAGCAGCCCCCAAGCAGCGGGGGGGCACAATGAGCAGTTCTTC. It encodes CASSPQAAGGHNEQFF.